This TCR beta chain was sequenced for a study of cytomegalovirus exposure and HLA in healthy donors. About the study: When just under 400 donors were genotyped, approximately 80% of them were found to fall in the Caucasian-associated ancestry cluster.

The PCR employed 60 Vbeta primers together with 13 Jbeta primers. Data came from immunoSEQ multiplex PCR; TCRdb stores just in-frame clones and leaves some out. The sample shows roughly 290,000 clones, around 90% of them seen only once. With 3 bases removed from V and 2 bases from J, the gap between germline ends came to 15 bases. This CDR3 region has 15 residues. CDR1 and CDR2 (germline): SGDLS, YYNGEE. This sequence originates from a woman aged 18-35 years in good health and CMV-seronegative. This chain links TRBV9 with TRBJ2-7; the D gene is possibly TRBD2 (6 bases). The sequenced material came from PBMCs. In nucleotides, the CDR3 is TGTGCCAGCAGCGGCGGGGCCGCAGGCACCTACGAGCAGTACTTC. Its protein is CASSGGAAGTYEQYF. The full variable domain, its missing parts supplied by reference TRBV9 and TRBJ2-7, is DSGVTQTPKHLITATGQRVTLRCSPRSGDLSVYWYQQSLDQGLQFLIQYYNGEERAKGNILERFSAQQFPDLHSELNLSSLELGDSALYFCASSGGAAGTYEQYFGPGTRLTVT.